One sample yielded the 18 T cell receptor beta chains listed below, sequenced in a study of T-cell memory formation after mild COVID-19. Each CDR3 protein gets one entry after TCRdb re-called the 5' RACE reads with MiXCR. The table lists 300,000 to 400,000 distinct CDR3 sequences, approximately 13% of them singletons. Material for sequencing was PBMCs or a T cell subset sorted from them (not recorded which). The receptors come from a man between 18 and 29 years old who had mild COVID-19 (a few samples of this study predate the infection). Cell type and time point are not known.

This clonotype was found many times. V and J are TRBV7-9 and TRBJ1-1; the D is unclear. The CDR3 is 12 amino acids. Germline CDR1 and CDR2: SEHNR and FQNEAQ (reference sequence). Trimming stripped 3 bases from V and 5 bases from J, with 7 bases between. DNA for the CDR3: TGTGCCAGCAGCTTCGCGGGGACTGAAGCTTTCTTT. Amino acids: CASSFAGTEAFF.

Many counts were recorded for this clonotype. The CDR3 DNA reads as TGCGCCAGCAGCCAAGAGCAGACACCTAGCACAGATACGCAGTATTTT. This codes for CASSQEQTPSTDTQYF. This chain uses TRBV4-1 with TRBJ2-3; D is uncertain. Per germline, CDR1 MGHRA and CDR2 YSYEKL. The CDR3 length is 16 residues. V was cut by 0 bases and J by 0 bases, with 10 bases left in between.

This clonotype was observed a handful of times. CDR3: CSARGLASYNEQFF. CDR3 DNA sequence: TGCAGTGCTAGGGGTCTAGCTTCCTACAATGAGCAGTTCTTC. The rearrangement links TRBV20-1 to TRBJ2-1, with a tentative D call TRBD2 (5 bases). The CDR3 runs to 14 residues. Germline V gives CDR1 DFQATT, CDR2 SNEGSKA (reference sequence). V shed 3 bases and J shed 1 base, with 10 bases lying between them.

The chain links TRBV7-9 to TRBJ1-5, with D tentatively TRBD1 (5 bases). The CDR3 is 15 residues long. The V gene lost 0 bases and the J gene lost 5 bases, with 11 bases spanning the gap. CDR1 is SEHNR and CDR2 is FQNEAQ in the germline V gene (reference sequence). The DNA for the CDR3 is TGTGCCAGCAGCTTAGCGGGGTCGGGGGATCAGCCCCAGCATTTT. This gives the protein CASSLAGSGDQPQHF.

This chain connects TRBV7-2 to TRBJ2-5; 9 nucleotides line up with TRBD2. Trimming took 7 bases from V and 3 from J; bases not matched to a gene: 6. The CDR3 is 14 amino acids. CDR1 and CDR2 from the germline V gene are SGHTA and FQGNSA. CDR3 sequence: CASTSSGAKETQYF. CDR3 sequence (DNA): TGTGCCAGCACCTCTAGCGGGGCAAAAGAGACCCAGTACTTC.

The chain links TRBV5-6 to TRBJ2-2, with D uncertain. V gave up 1 base and J gave up 6 bases, with 13 bases separating them. The CDR3 consists of 15 residues. CDR1 and CDR2 (germline): SGHDT, YYEEEE. CDR3 loop: CASSLPPTPPGELFF. CDR3 DNA: TGTGCCAGCAGCTTGCCACCGACCCCCCCCGGGGAGCTGTTTTTT. Full variable domain (remainder filled in from reference TRBV5-6 and TRBJ2-2): DAGVTQSPTHLIKTRGQQVTLRCSPKSGHDTVSWYQQALGQGPQFIFQYYEEEERQRGNFPDRFSGHQFPNYSSELNVNALLLGDSALYLCASSLPPTPPGELFFGEGSRLTVL.

A few counts support this clonotype. The chain is built from TRBV10-2 and TRBJ1-1, with no clear D. This CDR3 is built from 11 residues. Trimming took off 7 bases at V and 7 bases at J, with 10 bases between the two ends. Germline values: CDR1 WSHSY, CDR2 SAAADI. CDR3 loop: CASNPGYEAFF. The CDR3, as DNA: TGCGCCAGCAATCCGGGTTATGAAGCTTTCTTT.

The chain is built from TRBV12-3 or TRBV12-4 and TRBJ2-1; the D gene is possibly TRBD2 (5 bases). The CDR3 has 15 amino acids. The V gene lost 6 bases and the J gene lost 0 bases, with 12 bases spanning the gap. CDR3 in DNA: TGTGCCAGCAGGAGCCTGGGGAGCTCCTACAATGAGCAGTTCTTC. Its protein product is CASRSLGSSYNEQFF.

This clonotype was observed a handful of times. V and J are TRBV18 and TRBJ1-2; D might be TRBD1 (6 bases). The CDR3 length is 15 residues. CDR1 is KGHSH, CDR2 LQKENI, per germline. Trimming cost V 2 bases and J 2 bases, with 12 bases left between them. The CDR3 is CASSPTGQMNYGYTF. In DNA form, the CDR3 reads TGTGCCAGCTCACCAACCGGACAGATGAACTATGGCTACACCTTC. Filled out from reference TRBV18 and TRBJ1-2, the complete variable domain reads NAGVMQNPRHLVRRRGQEARLRCSPMKGHSHVYWYRQLPEEGLKFMVYLQKENIIDESGMPKERFSAEFPKEGPSILRIQQVVRGDSAAYFCASSPTGQMNYGYTFGSGTRLTVV.

This clonotype appeared a few times. The gene calls are TRBV28 and TRBJ1-2; unclear D gene. V was trimmed by 8 bases and J by 4 bases, leaving 17 bases between them. The CDR3 length is 14 residues. The germline V gene has CDR1 MDHEN and CDR2 SYDVKM. DNA for the CDR3: TGTGCCAGCCGGCCGGTGCAGCCTAGCTATGGCTACACCTTC. Its translation: CASRPVQPSYGYTF.

This clonotype was seen a handful of times. The J gene is TRBJ2-1, the V gene TRBV5-1; the D gene is possibly TRBD2 (7 bases). This CDR3 spans 15 amino acids. V shed 4 bases and J shed 10 bases, with 21 bases lying between them. Germline values: CDR1 SGHRS, CDR2 YFSETQ. The CDR3 sequence is CASSLGLGGRWEQFF. In DNA, the CDR3 is TGCGCCAGCAGCCTCGGACTAGGGGGACGTTGGGAGCAGTTCTTC. Full variable domain (outside the CDR3, taken from reference TRBV5-1 and TRBJ2-1): KAGVTQTPRYLIKTRGQQVTLSCSPISGHRSVSWYQQTPGQGLQFLFEYFSETQRNKGNFPGRFSGRQFSNSRSEMNVSTLELGDSALYLCASSLGLGGRWEQFFGPGTRLTVL.

This chain joins TRBV7-8 and TRBJ2-2, with 7 bases identical to TRBD2. V trimming: 6 bases; J trimming: 0 bases; junction bases outside the gene matches: 7. Germline V gene sequence: CDR1 SGHVS, CDR2 FQNEAQ. The CDR3 spans 16 residues. In nucleotides, the CDR3 is TGTGCCAGCAGACGGACGGGGGGACCGAACACCGGGGAGCTGTTTTTT. Its translation is CASRRTGGPNTGELFF.

The rearrangement joins TRBV6-5 to TRBJ1-2; D gene uncertain. Trimming removed 6 bases at V and 8 bases at J, with 19 bases between. The germline gives CDR1 MNHEY, CDR2 SVGAGI. The length of the CDR3 is 14 residues. The CDR3 DNA follows: TGTGCCAGCAGCCTTCCGGACCCCGAGGGAGGCTACACCTTC. Protein sequence: CASSLPDPEGGYTF.

The chain uses TRBV5-6 and TRBJ1-5; D not certain. Germline V gene sequence: CDR1 SGHDT, CDR2 YYEEEE. This CDR3 is 17 amino acids long. Trimming stripped 1 base from V and 3 bases from J, with 17 bases between. The CDR3 here is CASSLSGVIGDNQPQHF. CDR3 nucleotides: TGTGCCAGCAGCTTGTCTGGGGTCATAGGTGACAATCAGCCCCAGCATTTT. Full variable domain (outside the CDR3, taken from reference TRBV5-6 and TRBJ1-5): DAGVTQSPTHLIKTRGQQVTLRCSPKSGHDTVSWYQQALGQGPQFIFQYYEEEERQRGNFPDRFSGHQFPNYSSELNVNALLLGDSALYLCASSLSGVIGDNQPQHFGDGTRLSIL.

V gene TRBV6-2 or TRBV6-3 combines with J gene TRBJ2-3; 11 positions match TRBD2. V lost 6 bases and J lost 11; bases outside the gene matches: 13. Germline-derived CDR1 and CDR2 are MNHEY and SVGEGT. The CDR3 runs 15 residues. CDR3 in DNA: TGTGCCAGCAGCCCACCGACTAGCGGGGACCTCATGCAGTATTTT. As protein: CASSPPTSGDLMQYF.

This chain links TRBV12-3 or TRBV12-4 with TRBJ2-4; D assignment may be TRBD1 or TRBD2 (5 bases each). This CDR3 has 15 residues. Trimming shortened V by 4 bases and J by 1 base, and 11 bases separated the two germline ends. CDR3 DNA sequence: TGTGCCAGCAGTTCCCACGGGACGGCCAAAAACATTCAGTACTTC. Protein product: CASSSHGTAKNIQYF.

The chain carries TRBV7-2 and TRBJ2-7; D remains unclear. V was pared by 5 bases and J by 7 bases, with 18 bases between. The CDR3 is 14 amino acids. In germline, CDR1 is SGHTA, CDR2 FQGNSA. In DNA, the CDR3 is TGTGCCAGCAGCCCACCTATGTTCTTGGGGGAGCAGTACTTC. Translating it yields CASSPPMFLGEQYF.

This clonotype was counted a few times. This sequence joins TRBV6-6 and TRBJ1-5; the D gene is possibly TRBD1 (5 bases). The CDR3 runs to 14 residues. The V and J ends lost 3 bases and 6 bases respectively, with 12 bases between them. Germline assignment: CDR1 MNHNY and CDR2 SVGAGI (reference sequence). CDR3 nucleotide sequence: TGTGCCAGCAGTTATAGGACACATTCTCAGCCCCAGCATTTT. Translated, it gives CASSYRTHSQPQHF.